The rows below give T cell receptor beta chains drawn from one sample of a study of blood T cell repertoires in COVID-19. Profiled with immunoSEQ multiplex PCR; TCRdb holds only in-frame clones, not every one. This sample has 88,000 or so clones; 70% to 80% occur once, and the top ten carry about 24%. The sequenced sample consisted of peripheral blood. The source is a human donor in a cohort sampled during active COVID-19. Both conserved end residues are part of each CDR3. A D gene is named only where the DNA matches it firmly. The listing skips clone size in some rows; elsewhere it reads once, few, many or a size class.

>TRBJ1-4|-|-|TRBV5-1
CASSLTGNNEKLFF
TGCGCCAGCAGCTTGACAGGAAATAATGAAAAACTGTTTTTT
>TRBJ2-3|-|-|TRBV5-1
CASSQGLRTDTQYF
TGCGCCAGCAGCCAGGGACTTCGCACAGATACGCAGTATTTT
>TRBJ1-2|-|-|TRBV5-1
CASSLLQGREYGYTF
TGCGCCAGCAGCCTATTACAGGGTAGGGAGTATGGCTACACCTTC
>TRBJ2-6|few|TRBD2|TRBV9
CASSDHPTSGYSGANVLTF
TGTGCCAGCAGCGACCATCCCACTAGCGGGTACTCTGGGGCCAACGTCCTGACTTTC
>TRBJ1-1|-|-|TRBV29-1
CSVEQGNTEAFF
TGCAGCGTAGAACAGGGCAACACTGAAGCTTTCTTT
>TRBJ2-3|-|-|TRBV7-6
CASSAWAGSTDTQYF
TGTGCCAGCAGCGCGTGGGCAGGCAGCACAGATACGCAGTATTTT
>TRBJ1-5|-|TRBD1|TRBV9
CASSEGTGANQPQHF
TGTGCCAGCAGCGAAGGGACAGGGGCAAATCAGCCCCAGCATTTT
>TRBJ2-7|-|-|TRBV11-2
CASSLDGVRTYEQYF
TGTGCCAGCAGCTTAGACGGAGTAAGGACCTACGAGCAGTACTTC
>TRBJ1-2|once|TRBD1|TRBV7-9
CASSLGDSNYGYTF
TGTGCCAGCAGCTTAGGGGACAGCAACTATGGCTACACCTTC
>TRBJ1-2|few|-|TRBV18
CASSPGKFDTF
TGTGCCAGCTCACCAGGCAAGTTCGACACCTTC
>TRBJ1-1|-|-|TRBV7-9
CASSLVRETEAFF
TGTGCCAGCAGCTTAGTCCGGGAGACTGAAGCTTTCTTT
>TRBJ2-1|-|TRBD2|TRBV9
CASSKGVAGSGELPYNEQFF
TGTGCCAGCAGCAAGGGGGTAGCGGGAAGTGGGGAGCTACCCTACAATGAGCAGTTCTTC